A single count supports the clone carrying this TCR beta chain. These data belong to a study of blood T cell repertoires in COVID-19. On the study more broadly: The United States, Italy and Spain provided the acute and convalescent COVID-19 samples. In each case, the material was cDNA or gDNA derived from T cells, B-cell-depleted T cells, or PBMCs.

Authors' analysis steps: Reference gene primers were amplified, and this amplification served to estimate nucleated cell counts. Produced via immunoSEQ multiplex PCR; TCRdb's table is partial and in-frame only. Clonal size and the V and J genes are those of that table, whereas D and trimming came from the DNA. The table lists 250,000 or so clones, 70% to 90% of them singletons, with around 5% in the top ten. The TCR sequence derives from a woman aged 55 to 70 with COVID-19, enrolled during active disease. The sequenced sample consisted of peripheral blood.

The CDR3 loop reads CASSVDRGRNQPQHF. The CDR3 region has the DNA TGTGCCAGCAGCGTAGACAGGGGGCGCAATCAGCCCCAGCATTTT. The rearrangement links TRBV9 to TRBJ1-5; 9 nucleotides line up with TRBD1. Germline V lookup: CDR1 SGDLS, CDR2 YYNGEE. V lost 0 bases, J lost 2 bases, and 0 bases stayed unmatched. This CDR3 is built from 15 residues. Supplemented by reference TRBV9 and TRBJ1-5, the full variable domain reads DSGVTQTPKHLITATGQRVTLRCSPRSGDLSVYWYQQSLDQGLQFLIQYYNGEERAKGNILERFSAQQFPDLHSELNLSSLELGDSALYFCASSVDRGRNQPQHFGDGTRLSIL.